The present T cell receptor beta chain was sequenced within a study of molecular identifiers for immune sequencing clone quantification (dated by TCRdb to the late 2010s). In terms of the full investigation: For a replicate experiment, RNA from around 20,000 or 100,000 naive CD8 T cells was divided into five aliquots, of which four were sequenced. The study was a methods study using CD8 T cells to benchmark molecular-identifier clustering-based TCR repertoire sequencing (MIDCIRS) and TCR RNA copy counting. Results the study describes overall, beyond this receptor: The naive libraries included spiked-in Jurkat TCR RNA (10 copies' worth), and this Jurkat TCR RNA is not part of the donor repertoire. When barcode sub-clustering was not used, chimeric consensus sequences inflated TCR diversity, with chimeras reaching as high as 47%. Highly expanded clone sizes could be underestimated if identical TCR molecules share a barcode. Clones above 20 RNA copies held over 98% of molecules in CMV-specific effector cells but under 1% in naive cells. Modeling estimated around 3.2 recovered TCR RNA copies per cell, compared with about ten by digital PCR, which implies roughly 30% capture efficiency. A single cell's worth of spiked-in Jurkat TCR RNA was reported detectable even among one million naive CD8 T cells.

Of note for this clonotype: Its cognate antigen has yet to be identified. One base away there is no much larger clone; base qualities are not given.

Libraries were built with PCR. For sequencing, a NextSeq 500 was employed. Bulk TCR libraries were generated as previously described, with the TCR primers listed in Table S5 used. Purification of total RNA was performed with the Qiagen AllPrep DNA/RNA kit. Before analysis, reads from multiple sequencing runs of one library were combined. From the authors' description of their analysis: Only reads with exact TCR constant sequence were kept, trimmed to 150 nt, and grouped by their 12-nt molecular barcodes. Reads inside each barcode group were sub-clustered using a 15% Levenshtein threshold, and a quality-weighted consensus sequence was constructed for each RNA molecule. Non-functional sequences were filtered out, along with any lower-count sequence sitting one edit away from another sequence. Based on fitting two negative binomial distributions, any barcode sub-cluster with under 20% of the maximum read count was discarded. TCRdb reanalyzed the raw reads on its own, using fastp at Q25 for trimming and MiXCR for clone calling, and kept in-frame beta chains. All rows with the same CDR3 protein become a single entry with the most common DNA and genes. TCRdb's processing, not the authors', yielded these V and J calls. Within this sample are around 480,000 distinct CDR3 sequences, with less than 30% of them counted one time only. Approximately 0.8% of the sample rests with the top ten.

Naive CD8 T cell libraries were made from around 18,000 to 910,000 sorted cells using 10%, 30% or 50% of purified RNA. Naive CD8 T cells were FACS-sorted as CD8+CD4-CCR7+CD45RA+ on a BD FACSAria II into RLT Plus buffer. Approximately eleven TCR copies' worth of Jurkat RNA were spiked into roughly 20,000-1,000,000 naive CD8 T cell samples to test detection sensitivity. Enrichment of CD8 T cells was performed with RosetteSep CD8+ T Cell Enrichment Cocktail and Ficoll-Paque, after which ACK red cell lysis was carried out. The CDR3 has 14 amino acids, counting the end cysteine and phenylalanine. Here the CDR3 DNA is all that survives: 42 bases in frame from base 1. Trimming costs V 1 base and J 0 bases, and their ends lie 7 bases apart. The germline V gene yields SGHTA for CDR1 and FQGTGA for CDR2.

This receptor chain uses TRBV7-3 and TRBJ2-7, with no D gene named confidently. The sequence was obtained from a human donor in good health. Some libraries in this study had Jurkat cell RNA spiked in. The specimen sequenced was naive CD8+ T cells from blood, with Jurkat cell RNA spiked in. This specimen's cell subset or site label, per the study, means: FACS-sorted CD8+CD4-CCR7+CD45RA+ naive T cells. In nucleotide form, the sequence is TGTGCCAGCAGCTTAATGGTCCACTCCTACGAGCAGTACTTC. This yields the protein CASSLMVHSYEQYF.